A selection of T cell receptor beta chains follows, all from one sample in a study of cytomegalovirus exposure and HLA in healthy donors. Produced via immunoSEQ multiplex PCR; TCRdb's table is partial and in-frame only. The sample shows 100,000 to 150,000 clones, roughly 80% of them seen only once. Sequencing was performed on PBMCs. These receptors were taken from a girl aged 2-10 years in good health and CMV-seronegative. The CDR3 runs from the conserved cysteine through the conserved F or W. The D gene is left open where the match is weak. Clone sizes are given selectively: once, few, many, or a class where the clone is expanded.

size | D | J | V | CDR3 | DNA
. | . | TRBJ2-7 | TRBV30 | CAWSQTAGPYEQYF | TGTGCCTGGAGCCAGACGGCAGGTCCCTACGAGCAGTACTTC
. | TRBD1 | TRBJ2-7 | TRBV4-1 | CASSQGTGLRYEQYF | TGCGCCAGCAGCCAAGGGACAGGGCTGAGGTACGAGCAGTACTTC
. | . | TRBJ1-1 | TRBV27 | CASSLSMDTLNTEAFF | TGTGCCAGCAGTTTATCGATGGACACACTGAACACTGAAGCTTTCTTT
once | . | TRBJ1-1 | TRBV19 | CASSPRMPGHSMNTEAFF | TGTGCCAGTAGCCCTCGAATGCCGGGACACAGCATGAACACTGAAGCTTTCTTT
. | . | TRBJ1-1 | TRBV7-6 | CASSLEVFGRQPTEAFF | TGTGCCAGCAGCTTAGAGGTTTTTGGGCGACAGCCTACTGAAGCTTTCTTT
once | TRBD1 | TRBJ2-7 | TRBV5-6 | CASSLYRGYEQYF | TGTGCCAGCAGCTTATACAGGGGCTACGAGCAGTACTTC
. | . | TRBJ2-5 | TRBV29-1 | CSVETDQETQYF | TGCAGCGTTGAGACAGACCAAGAGACCCAGTACTTC
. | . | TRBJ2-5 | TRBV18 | CASSYGQAQYF | TGTGCCAGCTCCTATGGACAAGCCCAGTACTTC
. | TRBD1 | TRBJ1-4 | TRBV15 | CATSTRTGRVAREKLFF | TGTGCCACCAGCACCCGGACAGGGAGGGTGGCTCGGGAAAAACTGTTTTTT
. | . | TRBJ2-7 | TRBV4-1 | CASSQLRGRNLWEQYF | TGCGCCAGCAGCCAACTGAGAGGGAGGAATTTATGGGAGCAGTACTTC
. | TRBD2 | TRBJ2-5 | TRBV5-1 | CASSLEAGGGTQYF | TGCGCCAGCAGCTTGGAGGCGGGAGGCGGGACCCAGTACTTC
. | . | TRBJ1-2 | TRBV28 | CASSFRTGKGYTF | TGTGCCAGCAGTTTTCGAACAGGGAAGGGCTACACCTTC
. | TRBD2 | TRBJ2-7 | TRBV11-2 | CASSAEAGGLYEQYF | TGTGCCAGCAGCGCGGAGGCGGGGGGTCTCTACGAGCAGTACTTC
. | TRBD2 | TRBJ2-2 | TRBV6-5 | CASAGGAGTGELFF | TGTGCCAGCGCGGGGGGGGCAGGAACCGGGGAGCTGTTTTTT
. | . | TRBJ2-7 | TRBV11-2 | CASCLLPLSYEQYF | TGTGCCAGCTGCCTGCTCCCACTCTCCTACGAGCAGTACTTC
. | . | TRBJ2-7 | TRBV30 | CAWRGGASSYEQYF | TGTGCCTGGAGGGGCGGGGCGAGCTCCTACGAGCAGTACTTC
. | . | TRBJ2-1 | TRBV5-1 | CASSLGTGGDNEQFF | TGCGCCAGCAGCTTGGGGACCGGGGGAGACAATGAGCAGTTCTTC
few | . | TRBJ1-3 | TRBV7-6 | CASSPQREVPPSSGNTIYF | TGTGCCAGCAGCCCCCAGCGCGAGGTTCCCCCCTCTTCTGGAAACACCATATATTTT
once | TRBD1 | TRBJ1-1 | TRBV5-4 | CASSSGTGMPNTEAFF | TGTGCCAGCAGCTCCGGGACAGGGATGCCGAACACTGAAGCTTTCTTT
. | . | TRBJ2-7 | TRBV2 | CASSEGWGLGTYEQYF | TGTGCCAGCAGTGAAGGGTGGGGACTGGGAACCTACGAGCAGTACTTC
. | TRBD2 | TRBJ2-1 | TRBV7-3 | CASSSAGGRDEQFF | TGTGCCAGCAGCTCAGCGGGGGGGCGGGATGAGCAGTTCTTC
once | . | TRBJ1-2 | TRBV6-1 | CASRWIQGRNYGYTF | TGTGCCAGCCGCTGGATCCAGGGGAGAAACTATGGCTACACCTTC
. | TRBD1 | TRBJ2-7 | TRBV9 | CASSPRQGLDYEQYF | TGTGCCAGCAGCCCTCGACAGGGGTTGGACTACGAGCAGTACTTC
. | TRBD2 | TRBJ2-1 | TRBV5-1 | CASSSTSGFLSYNEQFF | TGCGCCAGCAGCAGTACTAGCGGCTTCCTTTCCTACAATGAGCAGTTCTTC
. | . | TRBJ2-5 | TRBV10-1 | CASSESGGHLQETQYF | TGCGCCAGCAGTGAGTCCGGAGGTCATCTTCAAGAGACCCAGTACTTC
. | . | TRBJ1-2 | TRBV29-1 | CSVEEVQGIDGYTF | TGCAGCGTTGAAGAGGTTCAGGGCATCGATGGCTACACCTTC
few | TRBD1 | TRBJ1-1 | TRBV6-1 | CASSPTGHTEAFF | TGTGCCAGCAGTCCGACAGGGCACACTGAAGCTTTCTTT
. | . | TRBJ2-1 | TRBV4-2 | CASSRDTGSSYNEQFF | TGTGCCAGCAGCCGAGATACAGGGAGCTCCTACAATGAGCAGTTCTTC
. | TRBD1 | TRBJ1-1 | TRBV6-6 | CASRWAGQTNTEAFF | TGTGCCAGCAGGTGGGCGGGACAGACGAACACTGAAGCTTTCTTT
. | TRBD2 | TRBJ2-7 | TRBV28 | CASSLDGGRDEQYF | TGTGCCAGCAGTTTGGACGGAGGGAGGGACGAGCAGTACTTC
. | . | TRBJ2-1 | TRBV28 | CASSPYNEQFF | TGTGCCAGCAGTCCTTACAATGAGCAGTTCTTC
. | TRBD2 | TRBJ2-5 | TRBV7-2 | CASSLAGTKETQYF | TGTGCCAGCAGTCTAGCGGGGACCAAAGAGACCCAGTACTTC
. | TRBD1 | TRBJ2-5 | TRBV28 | CASTLPGQGVVETQYF | TGTGCCAGCACCCTTCCGGGACAGGGGGTTGTTGAGACCCAGTACTTC
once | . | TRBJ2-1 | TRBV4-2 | CASSQGERGYNEQFF | TGTGCCAGCAGCCAAGGGGAACGGGGGTACAATGAGCAGTTCTTC
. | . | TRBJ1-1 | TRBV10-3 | CAISAGTEGIAFF | TGTGCCATCAGTGCAGGGACGGAGGGGATTGCTTTCTTT
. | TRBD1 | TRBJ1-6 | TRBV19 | CASSMGQGVDSPLHF | TGTGCCAGTAGTATGGGACAGGGTGTCGATTCACCCCTCCACTTT
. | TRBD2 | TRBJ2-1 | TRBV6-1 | CASSEGRLAGDSKFF | TGTGCCAGCAGTGAAGGGCGTCTAGCGGGAGATAGTAAGTTCTTC
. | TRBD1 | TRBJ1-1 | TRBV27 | CASSSSGTGGWGTEAFF | TGTGCCAGCAGTTCCTCCGGGACAGGGGGCTGGGGCACTGAAGCTTTCTTT
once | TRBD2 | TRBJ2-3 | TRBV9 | CASSVAPSGGVTDTQYF | TGTGCCAGCAGCGTAGCCCCTTCGGGGGGGGTAACAGATACGCAGTATTTT
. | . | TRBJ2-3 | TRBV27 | CASSLRYHSRISSTDTQYF | TGTGCCAGCAGTTTACGGTACCACAGCAGAATCTCTAGCACAGATACGCAGTATTTT
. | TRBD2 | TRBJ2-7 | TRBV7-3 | CASSPLAGGSYEQYF | TGTGCCAGCAGCCCCCTAGCGGGAGGCTCCTACGAGCAGTACTTC
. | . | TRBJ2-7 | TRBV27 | CASSSPGAGYEQYF | TGTGCCAGCAGTTCGCCGGGAGCCGGATACGAGCAGTACTTC
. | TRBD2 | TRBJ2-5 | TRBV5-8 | CASSLSAGGPETQYF | TGTGCCAGCAGCTTGTCGGCGGGGGGGCCGGAGACCCAGTACTTC
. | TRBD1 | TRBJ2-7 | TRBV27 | CASSSRDRVGQYF | TGTGCCAGCAGTTCCCGGGACAGGGTTGGGCAGTACTTC
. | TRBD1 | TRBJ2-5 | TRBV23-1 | CASRDRVTGETQYF | TGCGCCAGCAGGGACAGGGTTACTGGAGAGACCCAGTACTTC
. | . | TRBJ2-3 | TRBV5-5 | CASSLGQDSDTQYF | TGTGCCAGCAGCTTGGGACAGGACTCAGATACGCAGTATTTT
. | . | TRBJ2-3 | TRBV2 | CASSETLATTDTQYF | TGTGCCAGCAGTGAGACCCTAGCGACCACAGATACGCAGTATTTT
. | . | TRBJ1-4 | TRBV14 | CASSYSGREKLFF | TGTGCCAGCAGCTACAGCGGTCGCGAAAAACTGTTTTTT
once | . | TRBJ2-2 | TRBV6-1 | CASSEWEEVNGELFF | TGTGCCAGCAGTGAATGGGAGGAGGTAAACGGGGAGCTGTTTTTT
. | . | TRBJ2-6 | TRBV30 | CAWSPGGGLEGANVLTF | TGTGCCTGGAGCCCGGGAGGGGGCCTGGAAGGGGCCAACGTCCTGACTTTC
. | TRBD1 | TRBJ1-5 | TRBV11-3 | CASSTTGGRQPQHF | TGTGCCAGCAGCACGACAGGGGGCCGTCAGCCCCAGCATTTT